Below, 7 T cell receptor beta chains from the same sample are listed, as sequenced in a study of T cells in Graves' hyperthyroidism and ophthalmopathy. RNA transcripts were the template for amplifying TCR beta CDR3 regions. TCR CDR3 underwent first-round RT-PCR with the HTBI primer set. MiXCR was run by TCRdb on the multiplex PCR reads, yielding one entry per CDR3 protein. The sample carries 450,000 to 700,000 distinct CDR3 sequences, about 45% recorded once. Sequencing was performed on peripheral blood or thyroid tissue (not recorded which). The receptors originated from an adult woman with Graves' disease, either hyperthyroidism or ophthalmopathy (not recorded which).

Concerning this clonotype: This clone may be a read error of a much larger clone one base away. This rearrangement joins TRBV11-2 to TRBJ2-7, with a possible D match to TRBD1 (5 bases). This CDR3 has 15 residues. Germline V gene data show CDR1 as SGHAT and CDR2 as FQNNGV. Trimming took off 4 bases at V and 3 bases at J, with 16 bases between the two ends. The CDR3 DNA follows: TGTGCCAGCAGCTCAGAGGAGACAGCCCACTACGAGCAGTACTTC. Amino acid sequence: CASSSEETAHYEQYF.

The chain has TRBV29-1 and TRBJ1-4; D is undetermined. Trimming removed 7 bases at V and 5 bases at J, with 11 bases between. The CDR3 covers 12 residues. Germline assignment: CDR1 SQVTM and CDR2 ANQGSEA. The DNA for the CDR3 is TGCAGCGCTGGGGTCTTGAATGAAAAACTGTTTTTT. This sequence encodes CSAGVLNEKLFF.

Details on this clonotype: Because the CDR3 is missing its conserved closing phenylalanine or tryptophan, this is likely a read error. No DNA is shown, since the ends of the CDR3 on it are uncertain; the CDR3 is the one TCRdb lists. J is TRBJ1-5 and V is TRBV14. Termini included, the CDR3 measures 8 amino acids. Germline CDR1 reads SGHDN; CDR2 reads FVKESK. This chain's CDR3 is CASSPALA.

In its sample, this clonotype was seen many times. The chain links TRBV12-3 or TRBV12-4 to TRBJ2-2; perhaps TRBD1 as D (5 bases). V shed 5 bases and J shed 7 bases, with 11 bases lying between them. This CDR3 has 13 amino acids. For the CDR3, the DNA is TGTGCCAGCAGTCTTGAAGGGGTCGGGGAGCTGTTTTTT. This codes for CASSLEGVGELFF.

CDR3 region: CASSVKRRENTEAFF. The CDR3, as DNA: TGTGCCAGCAGTGTAAAACGCCGGGAGAACACTGAAGCTTTCTTT. The chain links TRBV2 to TRBJ1-1; D call uncertain. CDR1 is SNHLY, CDR2 FYNNEI, per germline. Trimming took 4 bases from V and 1 from J, leaving 13 bases between them. This CDR3 spans 15 amino acids.

As for this clonotype: The junction shows a germline mismatch at one end, possibly a read error. The chain uses TRBV28 and TRBJ1-5; 8 positions agree with TRBD1. Per the germline V gene, CDR1 is MDHEN and CDR2 is SYDVKM. The CDR3 contains 16 residues. This chain's CDR3 is CASARLGTGGNQPKHF. The CDR3 nucleotides read TGTGCCAGCGCTAGACTGGGGACAGGAGGCAATCAGCCCAAGCATTTT.

In this sample, this clonotype turned up once. V is TRBV7-2 and J is TRBJ2-5, with D tentatively TRBD1 or TRBD2 (5 bases each). The CDR3 extends over 15 amino acids. Trimming took off 4 bases at V and 4 bases at J, with 16 bases between the two ends. The germline V gene encodes CDR1 SGHTA and CDR2 FQGNSA. CDR3 coding DNA: TGTGCCAGCAGCTCTACCGGACGGGACCGAGAGACCCAGTACTTC. This encodes CASSSTGRDRETQYF.